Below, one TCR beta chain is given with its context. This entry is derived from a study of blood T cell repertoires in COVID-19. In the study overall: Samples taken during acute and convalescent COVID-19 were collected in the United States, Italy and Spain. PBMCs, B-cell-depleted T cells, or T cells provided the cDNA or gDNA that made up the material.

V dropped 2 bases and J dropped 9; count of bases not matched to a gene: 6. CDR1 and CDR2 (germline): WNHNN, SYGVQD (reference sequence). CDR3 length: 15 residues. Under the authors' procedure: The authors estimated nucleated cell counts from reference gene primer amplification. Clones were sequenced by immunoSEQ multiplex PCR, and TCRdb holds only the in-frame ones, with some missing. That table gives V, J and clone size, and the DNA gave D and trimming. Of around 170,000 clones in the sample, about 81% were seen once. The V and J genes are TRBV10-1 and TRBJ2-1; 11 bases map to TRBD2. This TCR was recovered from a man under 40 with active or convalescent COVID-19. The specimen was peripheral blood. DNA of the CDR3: TGCGCCAGCAGTGAGGGTAGCGGGGGGGCCGGTGAGCAGTTCTTC. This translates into CASSEGSGGAGEQFF.